These T cell receptor beta chains were read from a single sample in a study of blood T cells in healthy people across ages. MiXCR, applied by TCRdb to the 5' RACE reads, yields one record per CDR3 protein. The profile shows over a million distinct CDR3 sequences, approximately 38% of them singletons. Sequencing was performed on blood. Every receptor here comes from a woman younger than 35 in good health. Both conserved end residues are part of each CDR3. The order of the fields is V gene, CDR3 protein.

TRBV5-1,CASSFGEVTDGYTF
TRBV5-4,CASSLMVTSRNEQFF
TRBV12-3/TRBV12-4,CASGREVPKEQFF
TRBV9,CASSPTGGGEAFF
TRBV4-2,CASSQVFLAETQYF
TRBV20-1,CSAFGGGAYEQYF
TRBV27,CASSRGGAGTYEQYF
TRBV5-1,CASSLLPQGVAGDLSYNEQYF
TRBV2,CASSEYSGYLGYTF
TRBV10-3,CAISPGTGSMEQYF
TRBV12-3/TRBV12-4,CASIRDGGANVLTF
TRBV3-1,CASSRTRDIQYF
TRBV7-2,CANNRKGTDTQYF
TRBV6-1,CASSRTGEFSGANVLTF
TRBV6-2/TRBV6-3,CASSFSSDPSYEQYF
TRBV3-1,CASSQRASADTQYF
TRBV6-1,CASRKVAGGSTQYF
TRBV6-4,CASSDSGRLVAFF
TRBV9,CASSVDVGTDTQYF
TRBV11-1,CASSRPMGQHSYEQYF
TRBV27,CASSLWDGSGANVLTF
TRBV25-1,CASSETGGNTGELFF
TRBV3-1,CASSQGQSEAFF
TRBV6-1,CASSDIEETQYF
TRBV4-2,CASSQDRLDTEAFF
TRBV24-1,CATGGDESGQYF
TRBV29-1,CSVVKSGAKNIQYF
TRBV11-2,CASSFDVDRGLSPLHF
TRBV6-5,CATKRAGSYNEQFF
TRBV5-1,CASSPGQENEQFF
TRBV20-1,CSAIAGSPRETQYF
TRBV15,CATRTARGLRTGKLFF
TRBV3-1,CASSRFPLAGGPNYNEQFF
TRBV9,CASSDQLGTEQYF
TRBV5-1,CASSGLAGYAYNEQYF
TRBV9,CASSVPTDTQYF
TRBV20-1,CSASGNTGKLFF
TRBV6-6,CASSLRESRETQFF
TRBV18,CASSDSFYNEQFF
TRBV20-1,CSARSGGGASSTGELFF
TRBV5-6,CASSLEGLGRTEAFF
TRBV27,CASSLATNTGELFF